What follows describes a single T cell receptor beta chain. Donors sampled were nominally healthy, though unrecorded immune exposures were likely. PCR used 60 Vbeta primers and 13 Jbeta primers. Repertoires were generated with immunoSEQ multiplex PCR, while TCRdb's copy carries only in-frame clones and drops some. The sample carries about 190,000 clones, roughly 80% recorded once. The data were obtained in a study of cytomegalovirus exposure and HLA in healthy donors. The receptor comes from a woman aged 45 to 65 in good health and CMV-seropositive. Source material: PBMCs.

In DNA, the CDR3 is TGTGCCAGTATGGCGGGAAATAGCTACGAGCAGTACTTC. It codes for CASMAGNSYEQYF. The V call is TRBV19, the J call TRBJ2-7; D is perhaps TRBD2 (6 bases). Trimming took off 7 bases at V and 3 bases at J, with 13 bases between the two ends. Germline V gene data show CDR1 as LNHDA and CDR2 as SQIVND (reference sequence). The CDR3 loop spans 13 amino acids.